Following are 28 T cell receptor beta chains from one sample sequenced in a study of blood T cells in healthy people across ages. Primed by a sample-barcoded 5' primer and a J-beta primer mix, a second PCR proceeded for about 7 to 12 cycles. TCRdb recomputed calls from the 5' RACE reads with MiXCR, one row per CDR3 protein. Of around 800,000 distinct CDR3 sequences in the sample, about 53% are singletons; the top ten hold approximately 41%. Sequencing used blood. The receptor set was obtained from an elderly man in good health.

This clonotype has just a few counts. The chain combines TRBV29-1 with TRBJ2-1; D unclear. V lost 7 bases and J lost 7, with 8 bases in between. This CDR3 is 10 amino acids long. Per the germline V gene, CDR1 is SQVTM and CDR2 is ANQGSEA. The CDR3 spells CSGGRNEQFF. The CDR3 nucleotides are TGCAGCGGTGGGCGAAATGAGCAGTTCTTC.

This sequence joins TRBV6-5 and TRBJ2-6; 7 positions agree with TRBD1. The V segment lost 7 bases and the J segment 0 bases; nucleotides outside the gene matches: 9. The CDR3 is made up of 17 amino acids. Germline V gene data show CDR1 as MNHEY and CDR2 as SVGAGI. The CDR3 nucleotides read TGTGCCAGCACTTCGACAGGGTCAAGCTCTGGGGCCAACGTCCTGACTTTC. Translation gives CASTSTGSSSGANVLTF.

This clonotype has just a few counts. The chain combines TRBV5-1 with TRBJ1-1; D is undetermined. In germline, CDR1 is SGHRS, CDR2 YFSETQ. This CDR3 contains 14 residues. Trimming left V 6 bases short and J 1 base short, with 13 bases between. The CDR3 nucleotides are TGCGCCAGCAACCCGGCAGTTCCGAACACTGAAGCTTTCTTT. The encoded protein is CASNPAVPNTEAFF. The full variable domain, completed using reference TRBV5-1 and TRBJ1-1, is KAGVTQTPRYLIKTRGQQVTLSCSPISGHRSVSWYQQTPGQGLQFLFEYFSETQRNKGNFPGRFSGRQFSNSRSEMNVSTLELGDSALYLCASNPAVPNTEAFFGQGTRLTVV.

This clonotype was seen a single time. The V gene is TRBV5-6, the J gene TRBJ2-1; D is tentatively TRBD1 or TRBD2 (5 bases each). CDR1 SGHDT and CDR2 YYEEEE come from the germline V gene. The CDR3 has 15 residues. V was cut by 4 bases and J by 8 bases, with 19 bases left in between. DNA of the CDR3: TGTGCCAGCAGCGTACCGGGGCAGCCCGGCGATGAGCAGTTCTTC. It is translated as CASSVPGQPGDEQFF.

The rearrangement uses TRBV6-1 and TRBJ2-1; 16 nucleotides agree with TRBD2. The germline V gene encodes CDR1 MNHNS and CDR2 SASEGT. With V trimmed by 5 bases and J by 1 base, 11 bases remained unmatched. The CDR3 length is 20 residues. CDR3 in amino acids: CASSPGVGTSGRGSYNEQFF. DNA of the CDR3: TGTGCCAGCAGTCCCGGGGTAGGGACTAGCGGGAGGGGGTCCTACAATGAGCAGTTCTTC.

The rearrangement uses TRBV20-1 and TRBJ2-4; 13 nucleotides agree with TRBD2. Judging by the DNA end, TRBJ2-7 fits better; the J call may be wrong. Germline loops: CDR1 DFQATT, CDR2 SNEGSKA (reference sequence). This CDR3 comprises 15 residues. CDR3 sequence reads: CSAIRGTSGAYEQYF. The DNA for the CDR3 is TGCAGTGCTATTCGGGGGACTAGCGGGGCCTACGAGCAGTACTTC.

The chain recombines TRBV12-3 or TRBV12-4 with TRBJ1-2; the D is unclear. The CDR3 covers 13 residues. V was shortened by 10 bases and J by 4 bases, with 16 bases between the two germline ends. The CDR3: CATDPDGAYGYTF. In nucleotides, the CDR3 is TGTGCCACCGACCCGGACGGAGCCTATGGCTACACCTTC.

V usage is TRBV7-9 and J usage is TRBJ2-5; D gene ambiguous. The DNA end is more similar to TRBJ2-7, so the J call may be wrong. The V gene's germline CDR1 is SEHNR and CDR2 FQNEAQ (reference sequence). The CDR3 spans 12 residues. CDR3 bases: TGTGCCAGCAGCTCCATTTACTACGAGCAGTACTTC. It encodes CASSSIYYEQYF.

The sample holds a few counts of this clonotype. The chain employs TRBV20-1 and TRBJ2-7, with 8 bases identical to TRBD2. CDR1 and CDR2 (germline): DFQATT, SNEGSKA (reference sequence). V lost 4 bases to trimming and J lost 2 bases; unmatched junction nucleotides: 7. This CDR3 comprises 14 residues. The CDR3 reads CSATPLAGTYEQYF. CDR3 DNA: TGCAGTGCTACCCCGTTAGCGGGGACCTACGAGCAGTACTTC.

At least ten counts were recorded for this clonotype. The CDR3 loop is CSAPPSTGLNEKLFF. The CDR3 DNA sequence: TGCAGTGCACCCCCCTCGACAGGGTTAAATGAAAAACTGTTTTTT. The gene calls are TRBV20-1 and TRBJ1-4; 7 bases map to TRBD1. The CDR3 totals 15 residues. The germline CDR1 and CDR2 sequences are DFQATT and SNEGSKA (reference sequence). Losses at the gene ends were 6 bases for V and 5 bases for J; bases not matched to a gene: 12.

This chain uses TRBV13 with TRBJ2-2; a weak D match, TRBD2 (6 bases). V lost 5 bases and J lost 5, with 15 bases in between. Germline lookup yields CDR1 PRHDT and CDR2 FYEKMQ (reference sequence). The CDR3 contains 15 residues. The CDR3 DNA reads TGTGCCAGCAGCCGTCCGGGAGTGAAGACCGGGGAGCTGTTTTTT. Protein product: CASSRPGVKTGELFF. Complete variable domain (other parts from reference TRBV13 and TRBJ2-2): AAGVIQSPRHLIKEKRETATLKCYPIPRHDTVYWYQQGPGQDPQFLISFYEKMQSDKGSIPDRFSAQQFSDYHSELNMSSLELGDSALYFCASSRPGVKTGELFFGEGSRLTVL.

This clonotype was detected a few times. This sequence joins TRBV29-1 and TRBJ2-1, with 8 bases aligning to TRBD1. This CDR3 region has 12 residues. In germline, CDR1 is SQVTM, CDR2 ANQGSEA. Trimming cost V 4 bases and J 15 bases; bases outside gene matches: 11. The DNA of the CDR3 is TGCAGCGTTGTACCCGGACAGGGCGGACTGTTCTTC. Encoded protein: CSVVPGQGGLFF.

In its sample, this clonotype was seen a few times. The chain recombines TRBV3-1 with TRBJ2-5; weak D call: TRBD1 (6 bases). V lost 1 base and J 5 bases, leaving 17 bases between the germline ends. CDR3 length: 16 amino acids. CDR1 and CDR2 from the germline V gene are LGHDT and YNNKEL (reference sequence). CDR3 loop: CASSQGTDLLVETQYF. The CDR3 DNA reads as TGTGCCAGCAGCCAAGGGACAGACCTTCTCGTGGAGACCCAGTACTTC.

This sequence joins TRBV5-1 and TRBJ2-4; the D is unclear. The J call may be faulty, since TRBJ2-7 better matches the DNA end. The V gene's germline CDR1 is SGHRS and CDR2 YFSETQ. The CDR3 spans 18 residues. CDR3 DNA: TGCGCCAGCAGCTTCCTACTAACAACCCAAAGGGTCGCCTACGAGCAGTACTTC. The encoded protein is CASSFLLTTQRVAYEQYF.

The chain links TRBV20-1 to TRBJ2-1, with 9 bases identical to TRBD2. Trimming removed 6 bases from V and 4 bases from J; junction bases left unmatched: 13. Germline-derived CDR1 and CDR2 are DFQATT and SNEGSKA (reference sequence). This CDR3 comprises 16 residues. CDR3 region: CSANPAASGDYNEQFF. Here the CDR3 DNA reads TGCAGTGCGAACCCCGCGGCTAGCGGGGATTACAATGAGCAGTTCTTC.

The chain couples TRBV7-9 to TRBJ2-7; 8 bases map to TRBD2. The germline V gene encodes CDR1 SEHNR and CDR2 FQNEAQ (reference sequence). V trimming: 4 bases; J trimming: 7 bases; junction bases outside the gene matches: 12. The CDR3 sequence is 15 residues long. CDR3 protein: CASSSKAGAVGEQYF. DNA of the CDR3: TGTGCCAGCAGCTCAAAAGCGGGAGCCGTGGGTGAGCAGTACTTC. The full variable domain, completed using reference TRBV7-9 and TRBJ2-7, is DTGVSQNPRHKITKRGQNVTFRCDPISEHNRLYWYRQTLGQGPEFLTYFQNEAQLEKSRLLSDRFSAERPKGSFSTLEIQRTEQGDSAMYLCASSSKAGAVGEQYFGPGTRLTVT.

V gene TRBV21-1 combines with J gene TRBJ2-6. TRBV21-1 is an annotated pseudogene. The CDR3 is 16 amino acids. This CDR3 reads CASSTETSSGANVLTF. The CDR3 coding sequence is TGTGCCAGCAGCACCGAGACGTCATCTGGGGCCAACGTCCTGACTTTC.

The chain carries TRBV7-3 and TRBJ2-3; 7 nucleotides agree with TRBD2. The CDR3 length is 14 residues. Germline values: CDR1 SGHTA, CDR2 FQGTGA. V was pared by 5 bases and J by 1 base, with 3 bases of the junction left unmatched. CDR3 region: CASSGDYGTDTQYF. The CDR3 bases are TGTGCCAGCAGCGGGGACTATGGCACAGATACGCAGTATTTT.

The gene calls are TRBV5-1 and TRBJ2-6; TRBD1 matches 8 bases. The CDR3 has 19 amino acids. Germline V gene lookup returns CDR1 SGHRS and CDR2 YFSETQ. With V trimmed by 5 bases and J by 0 bases, 13 bases remained unmatched. CDR3: CASRQEPTGAVSGANVLTF. In DNA, the CDR3 is TGCGCCAGCAGACAGGAGCCGACAGGGGCCGTCTCTGGGGCCAACGTCCTGACTTTC.

The chain employs TRBV9 and TRBJ2-1; TRBD2 matches 10 bases. The germline V gene has CDR1 SGDLS and CDR2 YYNGEE. J lost 6 bases, V lost 6 bases, and 24 bases had no gene match. The CDR3 consists of 20 residues. The CDR3 sequence: CASIPPTDSGRNCGCNEQFF. The CDR3 DNA sequence: TGTGCCAGCATCCCTCCGACGGATAGCGGGAGGAATTGTGGTTGCAATGAGCAGTTCTTC.

The V gene is TRBV6-5, the J gene TRBJ2-3; D is unresolved. The CDR3 runs 14 residues. Per the germline V gene, CDR1 is MNHEY and CDR2 is SVGAGI. Trimming took 0 bases from V and 2 from J, leaving 6 bases between them. CDR3 sequence reads: CASSYSLSTDTQYF. The CDR3 DNA reads TGTGCCAGCAGTTACTCTCTCTCCACAGATACGCAGTATTTT.

The rearrangement links TRBV6-6 to TRBJ2-6, with D uncertain. CDR3 length equals 15 residues. Germline values: CDR1 MNHNY, CDR2 SVGAGI (reference sequence). V gave up 8 bases and J gave up 4 bases, with 15 bases separating them. The CDR3 DNA follows: TGTGCCAGCGAAATACAGCATTCGGGGGCCAACGTCCTGACTTTC. It yields the protein CASEIQHSGANVLTF.

This clonotype was counted only a few times. The chain combines TRBV2 with TRBJ2-5; D unclear. Trimming removed 6 bases from V and 0 bases from J, with 2 bases in between. Germline V gives CDR1 SNHLY, CDR2 FYNNEI. The CDR3 spans 11 residues. In nucleotides, the CDR3 is TGTGCCAGCAGGAACCAAGAGACCCAGTACTTC. Translation: CASRNQETQYF.

This clonotype was found a few times. The gene calls are TRBV29-1 and TRBJ2-7; 9 bases are a match to TRBD1. The junction had 4 bases not matched to a gene; V was cut back by 2 bases and J by 5 bases. From germline, CDR1 is SQVTM and CDR2 ANQGSEA. This CDR3 spans 13 amino acids. DNA of the CDR3: TGCAGCGTTGAATTGGACAGGGGCCACGAGCAGTACTTC. Amino acid sequence: CSVELDRGHEQYF.

The J gene is TRBJ1-2, the V gene TRBV21-1; the D segment call TRBD1 is taken from the table without a DNA check. TRBV21-1 is marked as a pseudogene. The CDR3 covers 18 residues. The CDR3 here is CASSLPGQGWVVIAGYTF. Here the CDR3 DNA reads TGTGCCAGCAGCCTACCGGGACAGGGGTGGGTGGTAATCGCTGGCTACACCTTC.

This chain joins TRBV2 and TRBJ2-4, with 9 bases lining up with TRBD1. Near its end, the DNA agrees better with TRBJ2-7, so the J call may be wrong. The V gene's germline CDR1 is SNHLY and CDR2 FYNNEI. This CDR3 contains 13 residues. CDR3 region: CASGTGRGYEQYF. The DNA of the CDR3 is TGTGCCAGCGGGACAGGGAGAGGCTACGAGCAGTACTTC.

This clonotype was seen a few times. The chain employs TRBV7-9 and TRBJ1-4, with D uncertain. CDR1 SEHNR and CDR2 FQNEAQ come from the germline V gene (reference sequence). The CDR3 consists of 14 residues. Trimming stripped 5 bases from V and 0 bases from J, with 7 bases between. CDR3 sequence (DNA): TGTGCCAGCAGCACTAGTACAACTAATGAAAAACTGTTTTTT. Encoded protein: CASSTSTTNEKLFF.

The J gene is TRBJ1-2, the V gene TRBV30; tentatively, D is TRBD1 (5 bases). This CDR3 contains 15 residues. V was shortened by 2 bases and J by 4 bases, with 17 bases between the two germline ends. The germline CDR1 and CDR2 sequences are GTSNPN and SVGIG (reference sequence). DNA of the CDR3: TGTGCCTGGAGTCCCGGGACGGGAACGAGCTATGGCTACACCTTC. This translates into CAWSPGTGTSYGYTF.